The clone carrying this TCR beta chain showed up many times. Its antigen remains unknown. Germline V gives CDR1 MNHEY, CDR2 SVGEGT. Trimming removed 5 bases at V and 9 bases at J, with 9 bases between. The CDR3 is 11 residues long. The sample originates from a study of neurological immune-mediated disorders. Regarding the study as a whole: Subjects shared no identical expanded-clone CDR3 amino acid sequences, suggesting private TCR-beta repertoires in all groups. It was HTLV-1-associated myelopathy that showed the most TCR clonal expansion, while multiple sclerosis showed the least, falling below healthy controls.

The team produced cDNA through 5'RACE using 10-nucleotide random UMIs. Every sequencing run drew on 15-18 subjects and yielded over 170 million TCR-beta sequences. TCRdb re-analysed the 5' RACE reads in MiXCR, keeping a single row per CDR3 protein. This sample carries tens of thousands of distinct CDR3 sequences, under 3.5% of them seen once, and the ten largest clones take roughly 3.7%. This chain connects TRBV6-2 or TRBV6-3 to TRBJ2-3; D might be TRBD2 (5 bases). This receptor was identified in a man between 35 and 55 years old with multiple sclerosis. Sequencing was done on a sample of PBMCs. CDR3 amino acids: CASSNGGTQYF. As DNA, the CDR3 is TGTGCCAGCAGTAATGGAGGAACGCAGTATTTT.